One and the same sample provided the 27 T cell receptor beta chains below, sequenced in a study of CD8 T cells in seronegative destructive rheumatoid arthritis. Using immunoSEQ multiplex PCR, the repertoire was profiled, and TCRdb retains in-frame clones only, with some absent. The sample carries about 4,100 clones, approximately 70% recorded once. Sequenced sample: CD8+ T cells from blood. The source of these receptors is a woman between 50 and 75 years old with seronegative destructive rheumatoid arthritis.

This chain joins TRBV14 and TRBJ2-5, with D possibly TRBD2 on 7 matching bases. This CDR3 comprises 15 residues. The V end lost 0 bases, the J end lost 5 bases, and 13 bases lay between the germline ends. Germline V gives CDR1 SGHDN, CDR2 FVKESK. The CDR3 coding sequence is TGTGCCAGCAGCCAAGATCGGGGGGCAGGGGAGACCCAGTACTTC. Its protein product is CASSQDRGAGETQYF.

This chain uses TRBV19 with TRBJ1-2; D not certain. The length of the CDR3 is 14 residues. Trimming left V 1 base short and J 4 bases short, with 10 bases between. The germline CDR1 and CDR2 sequences are LNHDA and SQIVND (reference sequence). This CDR3 is CASSIAARGYGYTF. Here the CDR3 DNA reads TGTGCCAGTAGTATAGCAGCGCGGGGCTATGGCTACACCTTC.

The gene calls are TRBV11-1 and TRBJ2-3, with TRBD2 matching over 12 bases. This CDR3 contains 17 residues. CDR1 SGHAT and CDR2 FQDESV come from the germline V gene (reference sequence). The V and J ends lost 6 bases and 6 bases, in that order; junction bases with no gene match: 13. The DNA of the CDR3 is TGTGCCAGCAGTCCGACCACTAGCGGGGGGAATTGGGATACGCAGTATTTT. This translates into CASSPTTSGGNWDTQYF.

This chain connects TRBV9 to TRBJ2-2, with D unclear. V was pared by 4 bases and J by 2 bases, with 3 bases between. There are 12 residues in the CDR3. CDR1 is SGDLS and CDR2 is YYNGEE in the germline V gene. CDR3 amino acids: CASSQNTGELFF. Here the CDR3 DNA reads TGTGCCAGCAGCCAAAACACCGGGGAGCTGTTTTTT.

The genes are TRBV9 and TRBJ2-7; tentatively, D is TRBD2 (6 bases). The germline CDR1 and CDR2 sequences are SGDLS and YYNGEE. CDR3 length equals 14 residues. Trimming took off 4 bases at V and 2 bases at J, with 13 bases between the two ends. The CDR3 sequence is CASSPLGGTYEQYF. CDR3 in DNA: TGTGCCAGCAGCCCCCTTGGGGGGACCTACGAGCAGTACTTC.

The chain joins TRBV27 to TRBJ2-3; 8 bases are shared with TRBD2. The CDR3 sequence is 15 residues long. With 5 bases clipped from V and 4 bases from J, the junction kept 8 bases outside the gene matches. Germline V gene lookup returns CDR1 MNHEY and CDR2 SMNVEV (reference sequence). CDR3 nucleotides: TGTGCCAGCAGTCTCCTCTACGGGGGGGCAGATACGCAGTATTTT. It is translated as CASSLLYGGADTQYF.

V is TRBV19 and J is TRBJ2-1; a weak D match, TRBD2 (6 bases). This CDR3 is 13 amino acids long. V lost 4 bases and J lost 6, with 10 bases in between. Germline loops: CDR1 LNHDA, CDR2 SQIVND (reference sequence). CDR3 in DNA: TGTGCCAGTAGTAATTCGCGGGGCAATGAGCAGTTCTTC. Residues: CASSNSRGNEQFF.

The rearrangement uses TRBV13 and TRBJ2-7, with 10 bases identical to TRBD2. CDR1 is PRHDT, CDR2 FYEKMQ, per germline (reference sequence). Losses at the gene ends were 5 bases for V and 2 bases for J; bases not matched to a gene: 3. This CDR3 spans 14 amino acids. The CDR3 DNA follows: TGTGCCAGCAGCAATAGCGGGGGGACCTACGAGCAGTACTTC. This codes for CASSNSGGTYEQYF.

The J gene is TRBJ2-1, the V gene TRBV6-6, with D perhaps matching TRBD1 (6 bases). This CDR3 contains 14 residues. Germline values: CDR1 MNHNY, CDR2 SVGAGI (reference sequence). V was cut by 6 bases and J by 1 base, with 10 bases left in between. The CDR3 loop reads CASSTQGSYNEQFF. The CDR3 nucleotides are TGTGCCAGCAGCACCCAGGGGTCCTACAATGAGCAGTTCTTC.

The chain is built from TRBV4-1 and TRBJ2-7; no clear D gene. CDR1 is MGHRA and CDR2 is YSYEKL in the germline V gene. The CDR3 totals 13 residues. Deletions cut 2 bases from V and 2 bases from J, with 7 bases between. The CDR3 region is CASSQTLTYEQYF. CDR3 DNA: TGCGCCAGCAGCCAAACCCTAACCTACGAGCAGTACTTC.

The V call is TRBV6-1, the J call TRBJ1-5, with 8 nucleotides matching TRBD1. The CDR3 is made up of 15 amino acids. Trimming cost V 2 bases and J 2 bases; bases outside gene matches: 2. Germline V gene sequence: CDR1 MNHNS, CDR2 SASEGT. CDR3 in amino acids: CASSEWGQGNQPQHF. The CDR3 bases are TGTGCCAGCAGTGAATGGGGACAGGGCAATCAGCCCCAGCATTTT.

This clone was picked up a small number of times. The chain carries TRBV7-6 and TRBJ1-5, with 7 positions matching TRBD1. After removal of 1 base from V and 0 bases from J, the junction contained 0 bases not matched to a gene. Germline loops: CDR1 SGHVS, CDR2 FNYEAQ. CDR3 length: 15 amino acids. The CDR3 sequence is CASSLGDSSNQPQHF. The CDR3 DNA is TGTGCCAGCAGCTTAGGGGACAGTAGCAATCAGCCCCAGCATTTT.

The V gene is TRBV29-1, the J gene TRBJ1-1; D ambiguous. Germline loops: CDR1 SQVTM, CDR2 ANQGSEA. The CDR3 is made up of 12 amino acids. Trimming cost V 7 bases and J 2 bases, with 11 bases left between them. CDR3 loop: CSARRGNTEAFF. The CDR3 coding sequence is TGCAGCGCCCGACGGGGAAACACTGAAGCTTTCTTT.

The chain uses TRBV11-3 and TRBJ2-5, with a weak D call TRBD2 (5 bases). V was cut by 2 bases and J by 5 bases, with 9 bases left in between. Germline lookup yields CDR1 SGHNT and CDR2 YENEEA. The CDR3 spans 13 residues. The CDR3, as DNA: TGTGCCAGCAGCTTAACTAGTGGGGAGACCCAGTACTTC. It specifies CASSLTSGETQYF.

The chain uses TRBV4-1 and TRBJ2-1; weak D call: TRBD1 (6 bases). The germline V and J ends were trimmed by 4 bases and 3 bases, with 16 bases remaining between them. The CDR3 extends over 16 amino acids. CDR1 MGHRA and CDR2 YSYEKL come from the germline V gene. The CDR3 here is CASSLLGDIFYNEQFF. DNA of the CDR3: TGCGCCAGCAGCCTATTGGGGGACATATTCTACAATGAGCAGTTCTTC.

This clone came up a few times. The rearrangement uses TRBV6-5 and TRBJ2-5; D may be TRBD1 (5 bases). V lost 0 bases and J lost 5, with 13 bases in between. The CDR3 length is 15 residues. The germline gives CDR1 MNHEY, CDR2 SVGAGI. The CDR3 DNA reads as TGTGCCAGCAGTTACTCGGACACCATCGGGGAGACCCAGTACTTC. This sequence encodes CASSYSDTIGETQYF.

The genes are TRBV7-9 and TRBJ2-1, with D perhaps TRBD2 (7 bases). Per germline, CDR1 SEHNR and CDR2 FQNEAQ (reference sequence). Trimming removed 5 bases at V and 4 bases at J, with 18 bases between. CDR3 length: 16 amino acids. Here the CDR3 reads CASSPPGGGGYNEQFF. CDR3 DNA: TGTGCCAGCAGCCCCCCTGGGGGCGGGGGATACAATGAGCAGTTCTTC.

The rearrangement joins TRBV7-2 to TRBJ2-1; 9 bases line up with TRBD2. The CDR3 length is 15 residues. Germline lookup yields CDR1 SGHTA and CDR2 FQGNSA. The J segment lost 4 bases and the V segment lost 2 bases, leaving 3 bases of the junction unmatched. In DNA, the CDR3 is TGTGCCAGCAGCTTATTGCGGGGGGGGTACAATGAGCAGTTCTTC. Protein sequence: CASSLLRGGYNEQFF.

Only a few counts were recorded for this clone. The V call is TRBV4-1, the J call TRBJ2-7; weak D call: TRBD1 (5 bases). V lost 0 bases and J 0 bases, leaving 6 bases between the germline ends. The CDR3 contains 14 residues. The germline gives CDR1 MGHRA, CDR2 YSYEKL. Here the CDR3 reads CASSQDQGSYEQYF. DNA of the CDR3: TGCGCCAGCAGCCAAGATCAGGGCTCCTACGAGCAGTACTTC.

V gene TRBV5-6 combines with J gene TRBJ2-7; a weak D match, TRBD2 (5 bases). Germline values: CDR1 SGHDT, CDR2 YYEEEE. Trimming removed 4 bases at V and 0 bases at J, with 11 bases between. This CDR3 spans 14 amino acids. Here the CDR3 reads CASSRGYSSYEQYF. CDR3 nucleotide sequence: TGTGCCAGCAGCCGGGGTTATAGCTCCTACGAGCAGTACTTC.

V is TRBV2 and J is TRBJ2-7; D is unresolved. CDR1 is SNHLY and CDR2 is FYNNEI in the germline V gene. The CDR3 runs 12 residues. Trimming removed 10 bases at V and 3 bases at J, with 13 bases between. DNA of the CDR3: TGTGCCATCTTAACTATGGGCTACGAGCAGTACTTC. Translating gives CAILTMGYEQYF.

This chain uses TRBV6-6 with TRBJ2-5; 9 bases are shared with TRBD1. The CDR3 is 15 residues long. Trimming at V came to 7 bases and at J to 5 bases, leaving 11 bases not matched to a gene. Germline CDR1 MNHNY, CDR2 SVGAGI (reference sequence). CDR3 in DNA: TGTGCCAGCAAAGTCGGGACAGGGCTTCGGGAGACCCAGTACTTC. Protein: CASKVGTGLRETQYF.

V gene TRBV10-3 combines with J gene TRBJ2-3; TRBD1 might be the D (5 bases). Trimming left V 5 bases short and J 0 bases short, with 9 bases between. Germline CDR1 reads ENHRY; CDR2 reads SYGVKD. The CDR3 spans 14 residues. The CDR3 loop is CAISRQTSTDTQYF. The CDR3 DNA is TGTGCCATCAGTAGACAGACTAGCACAGATACGCAGTATTTT.

The gene calls are TRBV5-1 and TRBJ1-1; maybe TRBD1 (6 bases). Germline V gene data show CDR1 as SGHRS and CDR2 as YFSETQ. The CDR3 runs 17 residues. With 0 bases removed from V and 3 bases from J, the gap between germline ends came to 18 bases. CDR3 region: CASSLGGTSGGHTEAFF. CDR3 nucleotide sequence: TGCGCCAGCAGCTTGGGAGGGACCTCCGGGGGGCACACTGAAGCTTTCTTT.

The chain employs TRBV15 and TRBJ1-2; D unclear. V gave up 0 bases and J gave up 4 bases, with 9 bases separating them. There are 14 residues in the CDR3. Germline CDR1 and CDR2: LNHNV and YYDKDF (reference sequence). The CDR3 loop reads CATSRDVRGYGYTF. The CDR3 DNA follows: TGTGCCACCAGCAGAGATGTACGGGGCTATGGCTACACCTTC.

The V and J genes are TRBV19 and TRBJ2-1, with 11 bases fitting TRBD2. The germline gives CDR1 LNHDA, CDR2 SQIVND (reference sequence). This CDR3 comprises 17 residues. J gave up 8 bases and V 2 bases, and 11 bases lay outside the gene matches. Here the CDR3 DNA reads TGTGCCAGTAGTATACCTTTTAGCGGGGGGGCCGGCGATGAGCAGTTCTTC. Its translation: CASSIPFSGGAGDEQFF.

By frequency in the sample, this clone is medium-sized. This sequence joins TRBV6-1 and TRBJ2-5; 7 bases are shared with TRBD1. The CDR3 runs to 14 residues. V lost 6 bases and J lost 4; bases outside the gene matches: 8. CDR1 and CDR2 (germline): MNHNS, SASEGT. CDR3 in DNA: TGTGCCAGCAGAGACGCAGGGGGACGAGAGACCCAGTACTTC. Residues: CASRDAGGRETQYF.